This T cell receptor beta chain derives from a study of T-cell memory formation after mild COVID-19. Study results and caveats: SARS-CoV-2 specificity was not confirmed for second-wave clones peaking on day 37. The appearance of some responding clones in pre-infection memory suggested that cross-reactive memory joined. Whereas later expanders leaned CD4+, clones contracting day 15 to 85 showed a balanced CD4/CD8 makeup.

Comment on this clonotype: No antigen is known for it.

One entry per CDR3 protein results from TCRdb running MiXCR on the 5' RACE reads. This sample has around 450,000 distinct CDR3 sequences; 24% occur once, and the top ten carry roughly 8.7%. With 6 bases removed from V and 4 bases from J, the gap between germline ends came to 24 bases. There are 16 residues in the CDR3. Per germline, CDR1 SQVTM and CDR2 ANQGSEA. The chain couples TRBV29-1 to TRBJ2-5; D tentatively reads TRBD1 or TRBD2 (6 bases each). The sample was PBMCs or a T cell subset sorted from them (not recorded which). This TCR was recovered from an adult woman who had mild COVID-19 (a few samples of this study predate the infection). Cell type and time point are not known. CDR3 sequence reads: CSVGLAARGRRETQYF. The CDR3 DNA sequence: TGCAGCGTAGGACTGGCGGCCCGGGGGCGGCGAGAGACCCAGTACTTC.